The clone carrying this TCR beta chain was counted at least ten times. The data originate from a study of kidney transplant recipient with SARS-CoV-2 infection. The CDR3 covers 17 residues. The ends were cut back, 5 bases at V and 4 bases at J, with 23 bases in the middle. TCRdb passed the reads through MiXCR, listing each CDR3 protein once. The table lists roughly 250,000 distinct CDR3 sequences, around 26% of them singletons. The TCR was taken from a young adult male patient who had COVID-19 and was a kidney transplant recipient. Part of the T cell pool may stem from the graft donor. V and J are TRBV12-3 or TRBV12-4 and TRBJ1-2, with D perhaps TRBD1 (6 bases). The sequences come from a blood sample, collected at baseline and around day 110 from a kidney transplant recipient. The CDR3 spells CASSQRDTAGKTYGYTF. CDR3 DNA sequence: TGTGCCAGCAGTCAAAGGGACACAGCAGGAAAGACCTATGGCTACACCTTC.